This T cell receptor (beta chain) was captured in a study of OX40 agonist ivuxolimab in advanced cancers. Sequencing used immunoSEQ multiplex PCR; TCRdb keeps in-frame clones, though not all of them. The table has 45,000 to 60,000 clones, roughly 87% seen once; the top ten hold over 5%. The CDR3 consists of 18 residues. Germline V gene lookup returns CDR1 MGHRA and CDR2 YSYEKL. The ends lost 3 bases at V and 2 bases at J; junction bases unmatched: 14. V is TRBV4-1 and J is TRBJ2-3; TRBD2 aligns across 7 bases. The clonotype comes from an adult with an advanced solid tumor such as melanoma, head and neck, liver or kidney cancer. This specimen was CD4+ or CD8+ T cells sorted from blood, taken in a trial of the OX40 agonist ivuxolimab. This CDR3 reads CASSQEGRVAEYTDTQYF. DNA of the CDR3: TGCGCCAGCAGCCAGGAAGGGAGGGTAGCGGAATACACAGATACGCAGTATTTT.